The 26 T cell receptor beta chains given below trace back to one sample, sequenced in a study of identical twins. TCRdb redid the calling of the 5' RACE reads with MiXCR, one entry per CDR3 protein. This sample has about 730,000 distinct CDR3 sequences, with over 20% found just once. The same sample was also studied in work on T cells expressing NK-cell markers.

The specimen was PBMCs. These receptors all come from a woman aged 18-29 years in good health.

CDR3 DNA: TGCAGTGCTACAGGCGGCCTAAACTACGAGCAGTACTTC. It translates to CSATGGLNYEQYF. The chain has TRBV20-1 and TRBJ2-7; D gene ambiguous. This CDR3 is 13 amino acids long. The V end lost 4 bases, the J end lost 3 bases, and 13 bases lay between the germline ends. Germline CDR1 DFQATT, CDR2 SNEGSKA (reference sequence).

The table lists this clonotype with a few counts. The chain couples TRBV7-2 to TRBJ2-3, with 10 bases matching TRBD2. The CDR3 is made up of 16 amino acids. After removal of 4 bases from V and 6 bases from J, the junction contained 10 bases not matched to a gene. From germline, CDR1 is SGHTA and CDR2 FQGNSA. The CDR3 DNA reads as TGTGCCAGCAGCTCTCGTCCTAGCGGGGGTTCTGATACGCAGTATTTT. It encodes CASSSRPSGGSDTQYF.

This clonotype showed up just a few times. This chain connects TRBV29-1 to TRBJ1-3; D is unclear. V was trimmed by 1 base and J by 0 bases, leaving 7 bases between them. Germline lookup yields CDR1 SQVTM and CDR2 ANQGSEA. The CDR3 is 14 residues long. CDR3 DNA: TGCAGCGTTGAAGGTGCATACTCTGGAAACACCATATATTTT. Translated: CSVEGAYSGNTIYF.

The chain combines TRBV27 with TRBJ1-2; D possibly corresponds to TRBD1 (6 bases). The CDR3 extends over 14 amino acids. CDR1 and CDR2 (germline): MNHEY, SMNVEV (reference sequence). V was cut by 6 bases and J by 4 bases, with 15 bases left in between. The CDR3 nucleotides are TGTGCCAGCAGCAGCGGACAGTTCTCCTATGGCTACACCTTC. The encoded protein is CASSSGQFSYGYTF.

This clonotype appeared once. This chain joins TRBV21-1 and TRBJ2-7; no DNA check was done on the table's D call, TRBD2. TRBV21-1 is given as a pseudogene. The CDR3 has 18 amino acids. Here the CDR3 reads CASSKGGRSTSYSYEQYF. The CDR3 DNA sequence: TGTGCCAGCAGCAAAGGGGGCCGATCGACTAGCTACTCCTACGAGCAGTACTTC.

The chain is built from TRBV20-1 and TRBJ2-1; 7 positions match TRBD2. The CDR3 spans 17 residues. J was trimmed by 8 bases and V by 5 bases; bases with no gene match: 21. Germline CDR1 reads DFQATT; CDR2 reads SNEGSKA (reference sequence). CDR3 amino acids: CSAGGVAAGYSIDEQFF. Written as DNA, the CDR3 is TGCAGTGCTGGGGGTGTCGCAGCGGGGTATTCTATCGATGAGCAGTTCTTC.

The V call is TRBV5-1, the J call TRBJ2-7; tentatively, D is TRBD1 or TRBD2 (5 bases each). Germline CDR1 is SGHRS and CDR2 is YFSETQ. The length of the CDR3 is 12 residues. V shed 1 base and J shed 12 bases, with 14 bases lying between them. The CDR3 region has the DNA TGCGCCAGCAGCTTGAGAGGGGACGGCGGGTACTTC. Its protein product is CASSLRGDGGYF.

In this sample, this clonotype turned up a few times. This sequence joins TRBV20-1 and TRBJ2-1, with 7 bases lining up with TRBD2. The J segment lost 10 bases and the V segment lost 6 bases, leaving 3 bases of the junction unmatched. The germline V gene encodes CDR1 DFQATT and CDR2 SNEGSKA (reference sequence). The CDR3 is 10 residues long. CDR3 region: CSARGSEQFF. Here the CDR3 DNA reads TGCAGTGCGCGGGGGTCGGAGCAGTTCTTC.

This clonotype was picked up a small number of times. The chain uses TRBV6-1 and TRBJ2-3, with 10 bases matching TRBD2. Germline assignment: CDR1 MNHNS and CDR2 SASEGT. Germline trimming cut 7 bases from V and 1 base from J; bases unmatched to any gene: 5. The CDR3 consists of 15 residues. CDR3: CASTSLAGGTDTQYF. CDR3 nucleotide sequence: TGTGCCAGCACCTCCCTAGCGGGAGGCACAGATACGCAGTATTTT.

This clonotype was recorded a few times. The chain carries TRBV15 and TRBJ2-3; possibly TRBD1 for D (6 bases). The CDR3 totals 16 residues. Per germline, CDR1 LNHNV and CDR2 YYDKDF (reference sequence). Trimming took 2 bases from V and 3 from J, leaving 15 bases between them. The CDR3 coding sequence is TGTGCCACCAGCAGATCCCTAGGGGGTGGGACAGATACGCAGTATTTT. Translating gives CATSRSLGGGTDTQYF. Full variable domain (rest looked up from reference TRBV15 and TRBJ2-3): DAMVIQNPRYQVTQFGKPVTLSCSQTLNHNVMYWYQQKSSQAPKLLFHYYDKDFNNEADTPDNFQSRRPNTSFCFLDIRSPGLGDTAMYLCATSRSLGGGTDTQYFGPGTRLTVL.

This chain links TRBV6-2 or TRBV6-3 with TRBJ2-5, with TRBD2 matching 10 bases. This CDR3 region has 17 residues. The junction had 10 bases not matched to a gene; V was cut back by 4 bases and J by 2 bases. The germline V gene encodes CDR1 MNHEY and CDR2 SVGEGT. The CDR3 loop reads CASSLRTSGLSQETQYF. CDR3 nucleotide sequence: TGTGCCAGCAGTTTACGGACTAGCGGACTTTCACAAGAGACCCAGTACTTC.

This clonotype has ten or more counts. Here the CDR3 reads CAISPTSGGTDTQYF. The CDR3 DNA sequence: TGTGCCATCAGTCCAACCAGCGGCGGCACAGATACGCAGTATTTT. The chain joins TRBV10-3 to TRBJ2-3; the D gene is possibly TRBD2 (5 bases). The V and J ends lost 5 bases and 1 base respectively, with 13 bases between them. The CDR3 spans 15 residues. Germline CDR1 and CDR2: ENHRY and SYGVKD.

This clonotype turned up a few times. CDR3: CASSSFSRTPIEKLFF. The CDR3 DNA follows: TGTGCCAGCAGTTCTTTCAGCCGAACACCCATCGAAAAACTGTTTTTT. The genes are TRBV12-3 or TRBV12-4 and TRBJ1-4; D gene uncertain. Trimming left V 4 bases short and J 8 bases short, with 20 bases between. The CDR3 totals 16 residues.

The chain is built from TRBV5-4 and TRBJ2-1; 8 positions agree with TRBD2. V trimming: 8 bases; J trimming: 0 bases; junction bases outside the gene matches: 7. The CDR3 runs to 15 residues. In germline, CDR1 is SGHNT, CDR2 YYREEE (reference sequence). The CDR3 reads CASSGAAVSYNEQFF. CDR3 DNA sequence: TGTGCCAGTAGCGGGGCAGCGGTCTCCTACAATGAGCAGTTCTTC. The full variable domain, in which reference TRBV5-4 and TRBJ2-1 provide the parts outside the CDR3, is ETGVTQSPTHLIKTRGQQVTLRCSSQSGHNTVSWYQQALGQGPQFIFQYYREEENGRGNFPPRFSGLQFPNYSSELNVNALELDDSALYLCASSGAAVSYNEQFFGPGTRLTVL.

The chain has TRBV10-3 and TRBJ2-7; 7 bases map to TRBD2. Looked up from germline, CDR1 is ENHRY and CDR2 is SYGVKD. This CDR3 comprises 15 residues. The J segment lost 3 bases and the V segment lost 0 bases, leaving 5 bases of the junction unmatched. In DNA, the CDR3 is TGTGCCATCAGTGAGTCACTAGCGACCATCTACGAGCAGTACTTC. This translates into CAISESLATIYEQYF.

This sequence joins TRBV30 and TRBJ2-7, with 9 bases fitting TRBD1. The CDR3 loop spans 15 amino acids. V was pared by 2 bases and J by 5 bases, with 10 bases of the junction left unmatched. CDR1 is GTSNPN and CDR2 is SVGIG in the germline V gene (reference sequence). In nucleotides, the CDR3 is TGTGCCTGGAGTCGCCCCGGACAGGGGCTTGACGAGCAGTACTTC. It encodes CAWSRPGQGLDEQYF.

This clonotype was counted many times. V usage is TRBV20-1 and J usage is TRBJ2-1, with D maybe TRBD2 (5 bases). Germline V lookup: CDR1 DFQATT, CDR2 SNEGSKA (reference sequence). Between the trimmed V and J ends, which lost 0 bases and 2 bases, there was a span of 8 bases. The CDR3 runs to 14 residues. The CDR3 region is CSAREAEPYNEQFF. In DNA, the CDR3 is TGCAGTGCTAGAGAAGCGGAACCCTACAATGAGCAGTTCTTC.

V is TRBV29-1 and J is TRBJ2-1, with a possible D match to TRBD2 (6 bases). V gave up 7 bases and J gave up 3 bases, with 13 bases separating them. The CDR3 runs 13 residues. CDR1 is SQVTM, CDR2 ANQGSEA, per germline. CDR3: CSAAQGLYNEQFF. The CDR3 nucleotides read TGCAGCGCGGCCCAGGGACTCTACAATGAGCAGTTCTTC.

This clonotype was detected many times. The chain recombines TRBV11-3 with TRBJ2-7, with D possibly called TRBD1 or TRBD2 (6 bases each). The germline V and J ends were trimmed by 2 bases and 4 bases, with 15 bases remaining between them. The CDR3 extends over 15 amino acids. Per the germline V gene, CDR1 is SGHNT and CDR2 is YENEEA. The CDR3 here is CASSLRGEWAYEQYF. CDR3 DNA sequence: TGTGCCAGCAGCTTAAGGGGGGAGTGGGCATACGAGCAGTACTTC.

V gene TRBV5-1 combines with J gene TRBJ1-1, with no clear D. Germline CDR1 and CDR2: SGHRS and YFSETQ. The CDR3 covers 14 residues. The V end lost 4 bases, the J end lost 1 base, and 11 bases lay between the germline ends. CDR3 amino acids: CASSPDGSNTEAFF. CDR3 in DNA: TGCGCCAGCAGCCCTGACGGCTCGAACACTGAAGCTTTCTTT.

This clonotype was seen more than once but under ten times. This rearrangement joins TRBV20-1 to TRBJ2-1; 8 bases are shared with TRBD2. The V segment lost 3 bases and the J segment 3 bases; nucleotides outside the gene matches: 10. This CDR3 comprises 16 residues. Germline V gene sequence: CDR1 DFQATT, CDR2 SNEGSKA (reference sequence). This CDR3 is CSASYSPGLVYNEQFF. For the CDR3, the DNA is TGCAGTGCTAGTTACAGTCCGGGACTAGTCTACAATGAGCAGTTCTTC.

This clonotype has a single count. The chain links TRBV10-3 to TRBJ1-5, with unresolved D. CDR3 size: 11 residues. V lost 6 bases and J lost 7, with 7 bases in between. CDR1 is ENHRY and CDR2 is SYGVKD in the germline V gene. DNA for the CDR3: TGTGCCATCAGCTTAGAGCAGCCCCAGCATTTT. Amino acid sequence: CAISLEQPQHF.

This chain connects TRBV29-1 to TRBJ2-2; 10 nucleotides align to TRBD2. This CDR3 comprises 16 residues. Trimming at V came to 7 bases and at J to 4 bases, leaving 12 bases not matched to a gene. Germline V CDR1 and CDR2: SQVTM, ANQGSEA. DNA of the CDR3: TGCAGCGCACTAGCGGGGACACCCGGGAGCACCGGGGAGCTGTTTTTT. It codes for CSALAGTPGSTGELFF.

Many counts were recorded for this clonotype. The CDR3 loop reads CASSPTSGVYQETQYF. DNA for the CDR3: TGTGCCAGCAGCCCCACTAGCGGGGTTTACCAAGAGACCCAGTACTTC. The J gene is TRBJ2-5, the V gene TRBV9; 10 nucleotides line up with TRBD2. Germline values: CDR1 SGDLS, CDR2 YYNGEE. The CDR3 runs 16 residues. Trimming removed 4 bases from V and 0 bases from J; junction bases left unmatched: 6.

CDR3 residues: CASSSLWDQPQHF. CDR3 coding DNA: TGTGCCAGCAGTTCCCTGTGGGATCAGCCCCAGCATTTT. The chain couples TRBV6-5 to TRBJ1-5; D unresolved. Germline-derived CDR1 and CDR2 are MNHEY and SVGAGI. Between the trimmed V and J ends, which lost 4 bases and 5 bases, there was a span of 9 bases. CDR3 length: 13 residues.

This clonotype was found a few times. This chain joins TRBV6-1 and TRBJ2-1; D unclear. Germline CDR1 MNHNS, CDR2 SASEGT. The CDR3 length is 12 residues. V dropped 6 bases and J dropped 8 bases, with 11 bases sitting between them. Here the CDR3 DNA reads TGTGCCAGCAGGGGTTCCTTGCATGAGCAGTTCTTC. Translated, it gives CASRGSLHEQFF.